These 12 T cell receptor beta chains originate from one sample sequenced in a study of PD-1 blockade in classical Hodgkin lymphoma. The table came from immunoSEQ multiplex PCR; TCRdb's copy has only in-frame clones and leaves some out. Counted here are 30,000 to 40,000 clones, about 93% occurring once; the ten biggest clones make up around 0.21%. Relapses following autologous stem cell transplantation were seen in all patients, with brentuximab vedotin exposure varying. CD4+ T cells were purified from thawed PBMCs by negative selection. The material was CD4+ T cells from blood, obtained at baseline. The receptors were sampled from a human donor with classical Hodgkin lymphoma.

This sequence joins TRBV5-8 and TRBJ2-1, with TRBD1 matching over 7 bases. Germline lookup yields CDR1 SGHTS and CDR2 YDEGEE. The CDR3 sequence is 13 residues long. The J segment lost 6 bases and the V segment lost 7 bases, leaving 7 bases of the junction unmatched. CDR3 amino acids: CASRPTGVNEQFF. The CDR3, as DNA: TGTGCCAGCCGACCAACAGGGGTCAATGAGCAGTTCTTC.

The chain uses TRBV5-1 and TRBJ1-6, with D tentatively TRBD1 (5 bases). CDR3 length equals 13 residues. The V gene lost 5 bases and the J gene lost 8 bases, with 11 bases spanning the gap. The germline gives CDR1 SGHRS, CDR2 YFSETQ. CDR3 sequence: CASRTAEDSPLHF. CDR3 DNA: TGCGCCAGCAGGACAGCCGAGGATTCACCCCTCCACTTT.

The chain is built from TRBV9 and TRBJ1-2; D may be TRBD1 (6 bases). Germline CDR1 reads SGDLS; CDR2 reads YYNGEE. CDR3 length: 14 residues. The V gene lost 5 bases and the J gene lost 4 bases, with 15 bases spanning the gap. The DNA of the CDR3 is TGTGCCAGCAGTCGTGACAGGTCCCCCTATGGCTACACCTTC. Translating it yields CASSRDRSPYGYTF. Based on the CDR3 plus reference TRBV9 and TRBJ1-2, the full variable domain is DSGVTQTPKHLITATGQRVTLRCSPRSGDLSVYWYQQSLDQGLQFLIQYYNGEERAKGNILERFSAQQFPDLHSELNLSSLELGDSALYFCASSRDRSPYGYTFGSGTRLTVV.

The chain is built from TRBV6-5 and TRBJ1-1; 7 bases align to TRBD1. With V trimmed by 2 bases and J by 1 base, 4 bases remained unmatched. Germline lookup yields CDR1 MNHEY and CDR2 SVGAGI. The CDR3 contains 15 residues. CDR3 residues: CASSYEWTGNTEAFF. CDR3 bases: TGTGCCAGCAGTTACGAGTGGACAGGGAACACTGAAGCTTTCTTT.

This chain uses TRBV4-1 with TRBJ2-2, with D uncertain. The CDR3 runs to 14 residues. V was clipped by 1 base and J by 5 bases, with 8 bases between them. Germline V lookup: CDR1 MGHRA, CDR2 YSYEKL. CDR3 bases: TGCGCCAGCAGCCAAGTCATCGGGACCGGGGAGCTGTTTTTT. Amino acid sequence: CASSQVIGTGELFF.

The V call is TRBV20-1, the J call TRBJ2-7, with TRBD1 matching over 7 bases. The CDR3 is 11 residues long. With 5 bases clipped from V and 3 bases from J, the junction kept 1 base outside the gene matches. Germline values: CDR1 DFQATT, CDR2 SNEGSKA (reference sequence). DNA of the CDR3: TGCAGTGCTGGGGACAGCTACGAGCAGTACTTC. It codes for CSAGDSYEQYF.

The chain joins TRBV10-2 to TRBJ1-1, with 7 bases lining up with TRBD1. The CDR3 consists of 13 residues. Germline V gives CDR1 WSHSY, CDR2 SAAADI. V trimming: 11 bases; J trimming: 6 bases; junction bases outside the gene matches: 12. CDR3 protein: CAATDRESAEAFF. CDR3 DNA: TGCGCCGCCACCGACAGGGAGAGTGCTGAAGCTTTCTTT.

Of note for this clone: The germline gene is not matched at one end of the junction; a read error may be the cause. The CDR3 loop reads CSAGTGMARF. CDR3 in DNA: TGCAGTGCTGGGACAGGGATGGCACGCTTC. This chain links TRBV20-1 with TRBJ2-7, with 9 positions matching TRBD1. In germline, CDR1 is DFQATT, CDR2 SNEGSKA (reference sequence). The length of the CDR3 is 10 residues.

This chain joins TRBV10-2 and TRBJ2-1, with 9 bases aligning to TRBD2. Germline CDR1 WSHSY, CDR2 SAAADI. The CDR3 runs 15 residues. V gave up 6 bases and J gave up 5 bases; unmatched junction bases: 8. The CDR3 is CASRAGGQPNNEQFF. DNA for the CDR3: TGCGCCAGCAGAGCGGGGGGACAGCCCAACAATGAGCAGTTCTTC.

This clone was detected only once. The chain joins TRBV9 to TRBJ2-7, with 9 bases that match TRBD1. Germline trimming cut 1 base from V and 5 bases from J; bases unmatched to any gene: 4. Germline V gives CDR1 SGDLS, CDR2 YYNGEE. This CDR3 is 14 amino acids long. The CDR3 loop reads CASSVRTGGHEQYF. The CDR3 coding sequence is TGTGCCAGCAGCGTACGTACAGGGGGCCACGAGCAGTACTTC.

The chain links TRBV29-1 to TRBJ2-2; maybe TRBD1 (6 bases). Looked up from germline, CDR1 is SQVTM and CDR2 is ANQGSEA. The CDR3 is 14 residues long. V dropped 6 bases and J dropped 1 base, with 12 bases sitting between them. Here the CDR3 reads CSVGTTGNTGELFF. The CDR3 DNA is TGCAGCGTGGGTACGACAGGGAACACCGGGGAGCTGTTTTTT.

The chain uses TRBV4-1 and TRBJ1-2; D is ambiguous. Germline CDR1 reads MGHRA; CDR2 reads YSYEKL. This CDR3 has 12 amino acids. V lost 0 bases, J lost 5 bases, and 4 bases lay in between. CDR3 coding DNA: TGCGCCAGCAGCCAAGATGGGTATGGCTACACCTTC. Translated, it gives CASSQDGYGYTF.